This TCR beta chain originates from a study of CD8+CD57+ T cells in acquired aplastic anemia. The wider study: Mean DNA quantity obtained from sorted CD4+ and CD8+ cells was about 3.2 ug.

Those patients picked for sequencing had displayed CD8+CD57+ cell expansion on flow cytometry. All participating patients were living with severe acquired aplastic anemia. The template for TCR beta VDJ and CDR3 sequence profiling was genomic DNA. TCRdb ran MiXCR on the reads and lists one entry per CDR3 protein. The table includes under 200,000 distinct CDR3 sequences, over 70% detected once. Germline-derived CDR1 and CDR2 are SEHNR and FQNEAQ (reference sequence). The CDR3 runs 15 residues. This clonotype originated in a human donor with aplastic anemia. V usage is TRBV7-9 and J usage is TRBJ2-7, with 8 bases matching TRBD1. The J call is uncertain, as TRBJ2-1 better fits the DNA end. Sequencing input: sorted CD4+, CD8+, or CD8+CD57+ T cells (not recorded which) from PBMCs. CDR3 loop: CASSLAGTGGREQFF. Written as DNA, the CDR3 is TGTGCCAGCAGCTTAGCCGGGACAGGCGGTCGGGAGCAGTTCTTC.